One and the same sample provided the 31 T cell receptor beta chains below, sequenced in a study of blood T cell repertoires in COVID-19. TCRdb keeps only in-frame clones here, not all; method: immunoSEQ multiplex PCR. The data hold about 190,000 clones, with about 85% observed a single time. The sample comprised peripheral blood. Every receptor here comes from a man older than 75 with COVID-19, enrolled during active disease.

The chain uses TRBV6-1 and TRBJ2-7; the D gene is possibly TRBD2 (6 bases). This CDR3 contains 16 residues. Trimming stripped 2 bases from V and 2 bases from J, with 16 bases between. Looked up from germline, CDR1 is MNHNS and CDR2 is SASEGT. DNA for the CDR3: TGTGCCAGCAGTGAACGGGGGACCGCAACGACCTACGAGCAGTACTTC. Translating gives CASSERGTATTYEQYF.

On this clone itself: The sample contains more than one DNA sequence encoding this CDR3. The chain couples TRBV6-5 to TRBJ2-7, with 10 nucleotides matching TRBD1. The CDR3 consists of 14 residues. CDR1 and CDR2 (germline): MNHEY, SVGAGI. Trimming cost V 5 bases and J 1 base; bases outside gene matches: 2. CDR3 sequence reads: CASSRQGASYEQYF. CDR3 DNA sequence: TGTGCCAGCAGTCGACAGGGGGCTTCCTACGAGCAGTACTTC.

The CDR3 is CASRSGSRLEETQYF. The DNA for the CDR3 is TGTGCCAGCAGGTCGGGTAGCCGCCTTGAAGAGACCCAGTACTTC. The V gene is TRBV25-1, the J gene TRBJ2-5, with D hard to call. V lost 6 bases, J lost 3 bases, and 17 bases lay in between. Looked up from germline, CDR1 is MGHDK and CDR2 is SYGVNS. CDR3 length: 15 residues.

The rearrangement links TRBV9 to TRBJ2-1; 8 bases agree with TRBD1. The length of the CDR3 is 14 residues. Trimming removed 3 bases from V and 6 bases from J; junction bases left unmatched: 5. Germline CDR1 and CDR2: SGDLS and YYNGEE. As DNA, the CDR3 is TGTGCCAGCAGCGAGCGACAGGGGAGCAATGAGCAGTTCTTC. It is translated as CASSERQGSNEQFF. Full variable domain (remainder filled in from reference TRBV9 and TRBJ2-1): DSGVTQTPKHLITATGQRVTLRCSPRSGDLSVYWYQQSLDQGLQFLIQYYNGEERAKGNILERFSAQQFPDLHSELNLSSLELGDSALYFCASSERQGSNEQFFGPGTRLTVL.

The chain recombines TRBV27 with TRBJ1-2; TRBD1 matches at 9 bases. The CDR3 is made up of 19 amino acids. The germline V gene has CDR1 MNHEY and CDR2 SMNVEV (reference sequence). V dropped 2 bases and J dropped 1; count of bases not matched to a gene: 14. CDR3 in amino acids: CASSLRGPGQGSHNYGYTF. The CDR3 DNA follows: TGTGCCAGCAGTTTAAGGGGTCCGGGACAGGGATCCCATAACTATGGCTACACCTTC.

The DNA of the CDR3 is TGTGCCAGCAGCTGGCGGGGAGAAGATACGCAGTATTTT. It encodes CASSWRGEDTQYF. This chain joins TRBV5-5 and TRBJ2-3, with D possibly TRBD2 on 6 matching bases. CDR1 SGHKS and CDR2 YYEKEE come from the germline V gene (reference sequence). V was shortened by 3 bases and J by 5 bases, with 10 bases between the two germline ends. CDR3 size: 13 residues.

Details on this clone: A junction end diverges from the germline sequence, so it may reflect a read error. The rearrangement links TRBV24-1 to TRBJ2-3; the D gene is possibly TRBD1 (5 bases). The CDR3 contains 15 residues. Germline-derived CDR1 and CDR2 are KGHDR and SFDVKD. The CDR3 DNA reads as TGTGCCACCAGTGATTCTGGTGACAGCACAAATACGCAGTATTTT. It translates to CATSDSGDSTNTQYF.

The chain links TRBV5-1 to TRBJ1-4; D possibly corresponds to TRBD1 (5 bases). Trimming cost V 0 bases and J 5 bases, with 11 bases left between them. CDR3 length: 15 residues. Germline CDR1 SGHRS, CDR2 YFSETQ. The DNA of the CDR3 is TGCGCCAGCAGCTTGGGACCGGAGGGGAATGAAAAACTGTTTTTT. This gives the protein CASSLGPEGNEKLFF.

This chain uses TRBV5-5 with TRBJ2-3, with TRBD2 matching 9 bases. The V gene's germline CDR1 is SGHKS and CDR2 YYEKEE (reference sequence). The junction had 4 bases not matched to a gene; V was cut back by 5 bases and J by 0 bases. The CDR3 extends over 15 amino acids. CDR3: CASRLAGFSTDTQYF. DNA for the CDR3: TGTGCCAGCAGGCTAGCGGGGTTTAGCACAGATACGCAGTATTTT.

The chain has TRBV4-3 and TRBJ2-7, with TRBD1 identical over 10 bases. The CDR3 totals 15 residues. After removal of 1 base from V and 4 bases from J, the junction contained 4 bases not matched to a gene. The germline V gene encodes CDR1 LGHNA and CDR2 YSLEER. The DNA of the CDR3 is TGCGCCAGCAGCCAAGGGAGGACAGGGGGTTACGAGCAGTACTTC. It specifies CASSQGRTGGYEQYF.

In its sample, this clone was seen a few times. This chain connects TRBV3-1 (or the pseudogene TRBV3-2) to TRBJ1-2, with 8 bases matching TRBD1. With V trimmed by 1 base and J by 4 bases, 2 bases remained unmatched. CDR3 length: 14 residues. Germline-derived CDR1 and CDR2 are LGHDT and YNNKEL (reference sequence). As DNA, the CDR3 is TGTGCCAGCAGCCAAGGGACAGGGAGCTATGGCTACACCTTC. Protein sequence: CASSQGTGSYGYTF.

CDR3 DNA sequence: TGTGCCAGCAGTTATAGCCTCGGAGGGGCTTACAATGAGCAGTTCTTC. This sequence encodes CASSYSLGGAYNEQFF. The chain joins TRBV6-5 to TRBJ2-1; D is perhaps TRBD2 (6 bases). The CDR3 is made up of 16 amino acids. The V end lost 3 bases, the J end lost 4 bases, and 16 bases lay between the germline ends. Germline lookup yields CDR1 MNHEY and CDR2 SVGAGI.

The chain couples TRBV6-6 to TRBJ1-2, with a tentative D call TRBD1 (6 bases). The CDR3 has 14 residues. CDR1 is MNHNY, CDR2 SVGAGI, per germline (reference sequence). V was pared by 6 bases and J by 8 bases, with 19 bases between. The CDR3 DNA reads as TGTGCCAGCAGCCCCCCGCCAGGGGAGGGAGGCTACACCTTC. It codes for CASSPPPGEGGYTF.

V gene TRBV2 combines with J gene TRBJ1-4; no clear D gene. The CDR3 spans 12 residues. CDR1 SNHLY and CDR2 FYNNEI come from the germline V gene. V was clipped by 11 bases and J by 8 bases, with 15 bases between them. The CDR3 loop is CAGGIYMEKLFF. The CDR3 DNA is TGTGCCGGCGGGATTTACATGGAAAAACTGTTTTTT. The whole variable domain, filled in from reference TRBV2 and TRBJ1-4, reads EPEVTQTPSHQVTQMGQEVILRCVPISNHLYFYWYRQILGQKVEFLVSFYNNEISEKSEIFDDQFSVERPDGSNFTLKIRSTKLEDSAMYFCAGGIYMEKLFFGSGTQLSVL.

This clone was counted a single time. The V call is TRBV11-2, the J call TRBJ2-1; D is ambiguous. The length of the CDR3 is 13 residues. V lost 5 bases and J lost 4, with 9 bases in between. Germline lookup yields CDR1 SGHAT and CDR2 FQNNGV. CDR3 loop: CASSPRAYNEQFF. The CDR3 DNA reads as TGTGCCAGCAGCCCGCGAGCGTACAATGAGCAGTTCTTC.

The CDR3 reads CASSQGHYNEQFF. CDR3 in DNA: TGTGCCAGCAGCCAAGGGCATTACAATGAGCAGTTCTTC. The V gene is TRBV14, the J gene TRBJ2-1; no clear D. The germline V and J ends were trimmed by 1 base and 4 bases, with 5 bases remaining between them. CDR3 length: 13 amino acids. Germline values: CDR1 SGHDN, CDR2 FVKESK.

The V call is TRBV5-5, the J call TRBJ1-1, with 7 positions matching TRBD1. Losses at the gene ends were 3 bases for V and 4 bases for J; bases not matched to a gene: 12. This CDR3 spans 16 amino acids. CDR1 is SGHKS and CDR2 is YYEKEE in the germline V gene (reference sequence). CDR3: CASSSAQGTRGTEAFF. For the CDR3, the DNA is TGTGCCAGCAGCTCCGCACAGGGGACACGGGGCACTGAAGCTTTCTTT.

The chain joins TRBV6-6 to TRBJ1-2, with a weak D call TRBD1 (5 bases). Germline lookup yields CDR1 MNHNY and CDR2 SVGAGI (reference sequence). V lost 5 bases to trimming and J lost 1 base, with 14 bases between them. This CDR3 has 15 residues. CDR3 nucleotides: TGTGCCAGCAGTCGTGACAGTAATGGTAACTATGGCTACACCTTC. This sequence encodes CASSRDSNGNYGYTF.

The V call is TRBV29-1, the J call TRBJ1-2; 7 bases line up with TRBD1. Germline V gene data show CDR1 as SQVTM and CDR2 as ANQGSEA. V shed 6 bases, J shed 4 bases, and the junction held 11 bases outside the gene matches. CDR3 length: 14 amino acids. CDR3 in DNA: TGCAGCGTCCGGGACAGAATCACGGGCTATGGCTACACCTTC. As protein: CSVRDRITGYGYTF.

V usage is TRBV12-2 and J usage is TRBJ1-6. TRBV12-2 is designated a pseudogene. This CDR3 is built from 16 residues. This CDR3 reads CASRLRLGSYNSPLHF. For the CDR3, the DNA is TGTGCAAGTCGCTTGCGTCTCGGGTCCTATAATTCACCCCTCCACTTT.

J is TRBJ1-1 and V is TRBV19; 7 nucleotides match TRBD1. The CDR3 loop spans 15 amino acids. Germline lookup yields CDR1 LNHDA and CDR2 SQIVND (reference sequence). The V segment lost 4 bases and the J segment 3 bases; nucleotides outside the gene matches: 8. The CDR3, as DNA: TGTGCCAGTAGTACCGGCAGGGGGTGGGACACTGAAGCTTTCTTT. Translation gives CASSTGRGWDTEAFF.

J is TRBJ1-1 and V is TRBV18, with 8 bases aligning to TRBD1. Per the germline V gene, CDR1 is KGHSH and CDR2 is LQKENI. V dropped 4 bases and J dropped 1; count of bases not matched to a gene: 2. There are 14 residues in the CDR3. The CDR3 reads CASSRGTGNTEAFF. CDR3 DNA: TGTGCCAGCTCACGTGGGACAGGGAACACTGAAGCTTTCTTT.

This clone was seen a single time. J is TRBJ1-5 and V is TRBV19; no clear D gene. V was shortened by 10 bases and J by 4 bases, with 17 bases between the two germline ends. This CDR3 is built from 14 residues. Germline V gene sequence: CDR1 LNHDA, CDR2 SQIVND (reference sequence). This CDR3 reads CATQEGFRNQPQHF. The DNA of the CDR3 is TGTGCCACCCAGGAGGGATTTCGAAATCAGCCCCAGCATTTT. The full variable domain, in which reference TRBV19 and TRBJ1-5 provide the parts outside the CDR3, is DGGITQSPKYLFRKEGQNVTLSCEQNLNHDAMYWYRQDPGQGLRLIYYSQIVNDFQKGDIAEGYSVSREKKESFPLTVTSAQKNPTAFYLCATQEGFRNQPQHFGDGTRLSIL.

The V call is TRBV19, the J call TRBJ2-3, with a tentative D call TRBD1 (5 bases). This CDR3 contains 16 residues. V lost 6 bases to trimming and J lost 0 bases, with 16 bases between them. The germline V gene encodes CDR1 LNHDA and CDR2 SQIVND (reference sequence). The DNA for the CDR3 is TGTGCCAGTAGGGCGCGAGGAGCAGGGAGCACAGATACGCAGTATTTT. This translates into CASRARGAGSTDTQYF.

This clone rates as large. The rearrangement links TRBV19 to TRBJ2-1; TRBD1 matches at 7 bases. V gave up 7 bases and J gave up 8 bases; unmatched junction bases: 8. Germline CDR1 reads LNHDA; CDR2 reads SQIVND (reference sequence). This CDR3 contains 13 residues. In DNA form, the CDR3 reads TGTGCCAGTAATAGGGGGCGCACGGATGAGCAGTTCTTC. As protein: CASNRGRTDEQFF.

This chain links TRBV6-6 with TRBJ1-4, with D possibly matching TRBD1 (5 bases). The CDR3 loop spans 15 amino acids. V shed 4 bases and J shed 4 bases, with 13 bases lying between them. Germline V gene lookup returns CDR1 MNHNY and CDR2 SVGAGI (reference sequence). The CDR3 DNA reads as TGTGCCAGCAGTTCACTCTTAGGGGATAATGAAAAACTGTTTTTT. It specifies CASSSLLGDNEKLFF.

The genes are TRBV3-1 (or the pseudogene TRBV3-2) and TRBJ1-2; D call uncertain. Trimming took off 1 base at V and 5 bases at J, with 8 bases between the two ends. This CDR3 comprises 13 residues. CDR1 and CDR2 from the germline V gene are LGHDT and YNNKEL (reference sequence). CDR3 loop: CASSQGGRYGYTF. In DNA, the CDR3 is TGTGCCAGCAGCCAAGGAGGTCGGTATGGCTACACCTTC.

The chain uses TRBV7-8 and TRBJ1-3; D gene uncertain. Per the germline V gene, CDR1 is SGHVS and CDR2 is FQNEAQ. Trimming took 1 base from V and 3 from J, leaving 4 bases between them. This CDR3 is 13 amino acids long. The CDR3 spells CASSLDSGNTIYF. The CDR3 coding sequence is TGTGCCAGCAGCTTAGACAGTGGAAACACCATATATTTT. The full variable domain, its missing parts supplied by reference TRBV7-8 and TRBJ1-3, is GAGVSQSPRYKVAKRGQDVALRCDPISGHVSLFWYQQALGQGPEFLTYFQNEAQLDKSGLPSDRFFAERPEGSVSTLKIQRTQQEDSAVYLCASSLDSGNTIYFGEGSWLTVV.

This clone was picked up one time. This chain connects TRBV7-2 to TRBJ2-7; TRBD1 matches 8 bases. Germline V gene data show CDR1 as SGHTA and CDR2 as FQGNSA. J lost 0 bases, V lost 6 bases, and 4 bases had no gene match. The CDR3 runs 14 residues. The CDR3 loop reads CASRPGGSSYEQYF. CDR3 DNA sequence: TGTGCCAGCAGGCCAGGGGGCAGCTCCTACGAGCAGTACTTC.

The CDR3 here is CASSLIFGRGPLSGELFF. In DNA form, the CDR3 reads TGTGCCAGCAGCCTCATTTTCGGGCGGGGGCCTTTATCCGGGGAGCTGTTTTTT. The rearrangement joins TRBV28 to TRBJ2-2; D is possibly TRBD2 (7 bases). V was clipped by 6 bases and J by 6 bases, with 26 bases between them. The CDR3 covers 18 residues. Germline loops: CDR1 MDHEN, CDR2 SYDVKM. Full variable domain (rest looked up from reference TRBV28 and TRBJ2-2): DVKVTQSSRYLVKRTGEKVFLECVQDMDHENMFWYRQDPGLGLRLIYFSYDVKMKEKGDIPEGYSVSREKKERFSLILESASTNQTSMYLCASSLIFGRGPLSGELFFGEGSRLTVL.

The rearrangement uses TRBV12-3 or TRBV12-4 and TRBJ1-2; D possibly corresponds to TRBD1 (6 bases). This CDR3 comprises 13 residues. Trimming shortened V by 5 bases and J by 4 bases, and 11 bases separated the two germline ends. CDR3 region: CASSPRGPYGYTF. The DNA of the CDR3 is TGTGCCAGCAGTCCCAGGGGCCCCTATGGCTACACCTTC.